This TCR beta chain was recorded in a study of CD8 T cells in Susac syndrome. From blood CD8+ and CD4+ T cells, TCR beta sequences were generated. Matched for age and sex, the controls were healthy donors. TEMRA cells were FACS-enriched, with CD8+ and CD4+ T cells isolated negatively. Random hexamers primed reverse transcription of about 0.45 to 1 ug RNA. Across 54 Vbeta and 13 Jbeta, TCR beta CDR3 was amplified with immunoSEQ multiplex PCR. TCRdb processed the immunoSEQ multiplex PCR reads anew with MiXCR; each CDR3 protein has one entry. There are roughly 120,000 distinct CDR3 sequences in the sample; approximately 94% occur only once, and roughly 0.095% lies in the top ten. CDR1 is DFQATT, CDR2 SNEGSKA, per germline (reference sequence). The CDR3 length is 14 residues. Trimming removed 2 bases from V and 5 bases from J, with 13 bases in between.

This chain uses TRBV20-1 with TRBJ2-1, with D possibly TRBD2 on 6 matching bases. Sequencing was performed on CD4+ T cells from PBMCs. This receptor was obtained from a human donor in good health. DNA of the CDR3: TGCAGTGCTAGAAGGGCGGGATCGGACAATGAGCAGTTCTTC. Protein product: CSARRAGSDNEQFF.